The 31 T cell receptor beta chains in this list originate from one sample, sequenced in a study of cytomegalovirus exposure and HLA in healthy donors. Use of 60 Vbeta and 13 Jbeta primers characterized the PCR. Measured with immunoSEQ multiplex PCR; TCRdb has only the in-frame clones, and not every one. The data show approximately 150,000 clones, around three quarters seen once. The source material was PBMCs. The receptors shown here come from a woman in her twenties or thirties in good health and CMV-seronegative.

This clone was counted between two and nine times. The chain combines TRBV28 with TRBJ1-1, with D hard to call. The CDR3 consists of 16 residues. Germline-derived CDR1 and CDR2 are MDHEN and SYDVKM. Trimming took 2 bases from V and 5 from J, leaving 18 bases between them. CDR3 loop: CASSLIALREGTEAFF. The DNA of the CDR3 is TGTGCCAGCAGTTTAATTGCACTGAGGGAGGGAACTGAAGCTTTCTTT.

This clone has only a few counts. The chain links TRBV10-3 to TRBJ1-1; D remains ambiguous. The germline V gene encodes CDR1 ENHRY and CDR2 SYGVKD. This CDR3 has 12 amino acids. V was pared by 7 bases and J by 0 bases, with 6 bases between. The CDR3 nucleotides are TGTGCCATCAAACAGCTGAACACTGAAGCTTTCTTT. It specifies CAIKQLNTEAFF.

This chain connects TRBV27 to TRBJ1-1; 12 bases agree with TRBD1. Trimming at V came to 3 bases and at J to 1 base, leaving 3 bases not matched to a gene. The CDR3 sequence is 16 residues long. The germline V gene has CDR1 MNHEY and CDR2 SMNVEV (reference sequence). CDR3 protein: CASSLGQGAANTEAFF. CDR3 sequence (DNA): TGTGCCAGCAGTTTGGGACAGGGGGCGGCGAACACTGAAGCTTTCTTT.

The chain employs TRBV9 and TRBJ1-3, with 7 bases fitting TRBD1. The V gene end was trimmed by 3 bases and the J gene end by 0 bases; junction bases not matched to a gene: 3. CDR1 is SGDLS, CDR2 YYNGEE, per germline. The CDR3 sequence is 15 residues long. CDR3 in DNA: TGTGCCAGCAGCGCGACAGGGCTCTCTGGAAACACCATATATTTT. Protein sequence: CASSATGLSGNTIYF.

This sequence joins TRBV5-1 and TRBJ2-3, with 10 bases matching TRBD2. The CDR3 is 17 residues long. Germline CDR1 is SGHRS and CDR2 is YFSETQ. Unmatched junction bases numbered 4, after V lost 0 bases and J lost 0 bases. The CDR3 reads CASSLELAGASTDTQYF. The CDR3 bases are TGCGCCAGCAGCTTGGAGCTAGCGGGGGCTAGCACAGATACGCAGTATTTT.

As DNA, the CDR3 is TGTGCCAGCAGCCAGGAAGAGACCCAGTACTTC. It yields the protein CASSQEETQYF. The chain carries TRBV6-5 and TRBJ2-5; D gene unclear. The CDR3 has 11 residues. V was shortened by 6 bases and J by 3 bases, with 5 bases between the two germline ends. Germline CDR1 is MNHEY and CDR2 is SVGAGI.

The chain employs TRBV27 and TRBJ2-7, with D hard to call. CDR3 length: 15 residues. Germline V gives CDR1 MNHEY, CDR2 SMNVEV (reference sequence). Trimming took off 2 bases at V and 1 base at J, with 12 bases between the two ends. The CDR3 sequence is CASSLLRLPSYEQYF. CDR3 sequence (DNA): TGTGCCAGCAGTTTACTTCGGTTACCTTCCTACGAGCAGTACTTC.

The rearrangement uses TRBV29-1 and TRBJ1-1; D might be TRBD1 (5 bases). Germline V gene lookup returns CDR1 SQVTM and CDR2 ANQGSEA. The germline V and J ends were trimmed by 7 bases and 1 base, with 13 bases remaining between them. The CDR3 loop spans 13 amino acids. CDR3 coding DNA: TGCAGCGGTGGAGACAGTGGGAACACTGAAGCTTTCTTT. It translates to CSGGDSGNTEAFF.

The J gene is TRBJ2-3, the V gene TRBV18, with 8 bases that match TRBD1. The CDR3 spans 14 residues. Trimming removed 3 bases from V and 3 bases from J; junction bases left unmatched: 2. In germline, CDR1 is KGHSH, CDR2 LQKENI. CDR3 DNA: TGTGCCAGCTCACCCTGGGACAGGACAGATACGCAGTATTTT. It is translated as CASSPWDRTDTQYF. The entire variable domain, with the rest obtained from reference TRBV18 and TRBJ2-3, is as follows: NAGVMQNPRHLVRRRGQEARLRCSPMKGHSHVYWYRQLPEEGLKFMVYLQKENIIDESGMPKERFSAEFPKEGPSILRIQQVVRGDSAAYFCASSPWDRTDTQYFGPGTRLTVL.

This clone has only a few counts. The chain uses TRBV6-1 and TRBJ1-4, with a weak D call TRBD1 (5 bases). V was pared by 0 bases and J by 5 bases, with 10 bases between. Germline V gene sequence: CDR1 MNHNS, CDR2 SASEGT. The CDR3 has 15 amino acids. As DNA, the CDR3 is TGTGCCAGCAGTGAAGCGGAGGAGGGGAATGAAAAACTGTTTTTT. This codes for CASSEAEEGNEKLFF.

The rearrangement links TRBV5-4 to TRBJ1-2; D may be TRBD1 (5 bases). The CDR3 totals 16 residues. Trimming removed 4 bases at V and 4 bases at J, with 20 bases between. Germline CDR1 SGHNT, CDR2 YYREEE (reference sequence). CDR3 in amino acids: CASSSGGGSSLYGYTF. The CDR3 nucleotides read TGTGCCAGCAGCAGCGGGGGGGGGTCATCCCTCTATGGCTACACCTTC.

The chain is built from TRBV7-9 and TRBJ1-5, with D perhaps TRBD1 (5 bases). The V end was cut by 3 bases, the J end by 4 bases, with 10 bases between. Germline CDR1 is SEHNR and CDR2 is FQNEAQ (reference sequence). The CDR3 is made up of 14 amino acids. Here the CDR3 reads CASSLGHENQPQHF. In DNA form, the CDR3 reads TGTGCCAGCAGCTTGGGGCACGAAAATCAGCCCCAGCATTTT.

The V and J genes are TRBV27 and TRBJ2-3; the match to TRBD1 covers 10 bases. The CDR3 is 16 residues long. V lost 5 bases, J lost 3 bases, and 8 bases stayed unmatched. CDR1 is MNHEY and CDR2 is SMNVEV in the germline V gene (reference sequence). In nucleotides, the CDR3 is TGTGCCAGCAGTCTACAGACAGGGGGCGGTACAGATACGCAGTATTTT. This codes for CASSLQTGGGTDTQYF.

This clone has just one count. CDR3 protein: CASKPLQGANIGYEQYF. CDR3 DNA sequence: TGTGCCAGCAAACCCCTCCAGGGGGCTAATATTGGCTACGAGCAGTACTTC. V gene TRBV5-6 combines with J gene TRBJ2-7; 8 bases are a match to TRBD1. The CDR3 consists of 17 residues. V gave up 6 bases and J gave up 3 bases; unmatched junction bases: 17. The germline V gene encodes CDR1 SGHDT and CDR2 YYEEEE.

In its sample, this clone was seen once. The genes are TRBV25-1 and TRBJ1-5; 7 bases fit TRBD1. The V gene end was trimmed by 8 bases and the J gene end by 0 bases; junction bases not matched to a gene: 7. CDR1 and CDR2 (germline): MGHDK, SYGVNS. The CDR3 runs to 15 residues. CDR3 region: CASGGQRYSNQPQHF. The CDR3 nucleotides read TGTGCCAGCGGGGGACAGAGATATAGCAATCAGCCCCAGCATTTT.

This chain connects TRBV2 to TRBJ1-5; D remains unclear. Trimming took 4 bases from V and 2 from J, leaving 9 bases between them. The germline V gene encodes CDR1 SNHLY and CDR2 FYNNEI. The CDR3 is 14 amino acids. CDR3 sequence reads: CASSAGYGNQPQHF. CDR3 coding DNA: TGTGCCAGCAGTGCGGGGTACGGCAATCAGCCCCAGCATTTT.

The rearrangement joins TRBV5-6 to TRBJ2-5; 12 bases fit TRBD2. The germline V gene encodes CDR1 SGHDT and CDR2 YYEEEE. Trimming cost V 3 bases and J 4 bases; bases outside gene matches: 1. The CDR3 runs to 14 residues. CDR3 DNA sequence: TGTGCCAGCAGCTCGACTAGCGGGGGAGAGACCCAGTACTTC. Translation gives CASSSTSGGETQYF.

The J gene is TRBJ2-1, the V gene TRBV9; TRBD2 agrees at 7 bases. Per the germline V gene, CDR1 is SGDLS and CDR2 is YYNGEE. This CDR3 region has 17 residues. Trimming took 0 bases from V and 7 from J; bases not matched to a gene: 13. In DNA form, the CDR3 reads TGTGCCAGCAGCGTAGAAGCGCGCGGGAGCCCTTGGAATGAGCAGTTCTTC. It codes for CASSVEARGSPWNEQFF.

The V call is TRBV4-1, the J call TRBJ2-7; D possibly corresponds to TRBD2 (6 bases). Germline assignment: CDR1 MGHRA and CDR2 YSYEKL. The V end was cut by 1 base, the J end by 6 bases, with 13 bases between. The length of the CDR3 is 14 residues. This CDR3 is CASSQVGGVAEQYF. The DNA of the CDR3 is TGCGCCAGCAGCCAAGTGGGAGGTGTAGCCGAGCAGTACTTC.

The V and J genes are TRBV5-4 and TRBJ2-3, with 13 bases matching TRBD2. Looked up from germline, CDR1 is SGHNT and CDR2 is YYREEE (reference sequence). CDR3 length equals 13 residues. J was trimmed by 7 bases and V by 9 bases; bases with no gene match: 5. CDR3 sequence: CAITSGRENTQYF. For the CDR3, the DNA is TGTGCCATCACTAGCGGGAGGGAGAATACGCAGTATTTT.

This clone has a single count. The chain joins TRBV7-3 to TRBJ1-5, with D hard to call. CDR1 and CDR2 from the germline V gene are SGHTA and FQGTGA. The V and J ends lost 4 bases and 0 bases respectively, with 10 bases between them. The CDR3 spans 15 residues. CDR3 amino acids: CASSSGSYSNQPQHF. The DNA for the CDR3 is TGTGCCAGCAGCTCGGGGAGTTATAGCAATCAGCCCCAGCATTTT.

The rearrangement joins TRBV7-9 to TRBJ1-4, with D possibly TRBD1 on 6 matching bases. V lost 1 base to trimming and J lost 8 bases, with 14 bases between them. The CDR3 has 15 residues. Germline V gene lookup returns CDR1 SEHNR and CDR2 FQNEAQ (reference sequence). The CDR3 loop reads CASSLGGPVAEKLFF. The CDR3 DNA reads TGTGCCAGCAGCTTAGGGGGGCCGGTGGCGGAAAAACTGTTTTTT.

The rearrangement uses TRBV5-1 and TRBJ1-1; D remains ambiguous. V lost 2 bases, J lost 6 bases, and 11 bases lay in between. CDR1 is SGHRS, CDR2 YFSETQ, per germline. This CDR3 is 13 amino acids long. CDR3 residues: CASSLSQASEAFF. Written as DNA, the CDR3 is TGCGCCAGCAGCTTATCGCAGGCCTCTGAAGCTTTCTTT.

The chain links TRBV10-3 to TRBJ2-1, with D possibly being TRBD1 (5 bases). The germline CDR1 and CDR2 sequences are ENHRY and SYGVKD. There are 13 residues in the CDR3. V dropped 7 bases and J dropped 0 bases, with 7 bases sitting between them. The CDR3 region is CAITTGSYNEQFF. CDR3 DNA: TGTGCCATCACCACAGGCTCCTACAATGAGCAGTTCTTC.

The V and J genes are TRBV13 and TRBJ2-7; 9 bases fit TRBD1. CDR1 is PRHDT, CDR2 FYEKMQ, per germline (reference sequence). V lost 5 bases to trimming and J lost 4 bases; unmatched junction nucleotides: 12. The CDR3 loop spans 16 amino acids. DNA of the CDR3: TGTGCCAGCAGCCCATGGCCGGGACAGGGACTATACGAGCAGTACTTC. The encoded protein is CASSPWPGQGLYEQYF.

This chain links TRBV7-3 with TRBJ2-5, with D possibly matching TRBD1 (5 bases). Germline V gene lookup returns CDR1 SGHTA and CDR2 FQGTGA. V shed 5 bases and J shed 4 bases, with 17 bases lying between them. The CDR3 totals 15 residues. The CDR3, as DNA: TGTGCCAGCAGCATAGGCGCCACAGGTAGAGAGACCCAGTACTTC. This encodes CASSIGATGRETQYF.

The genes are TRBV9 and TRBJ2-3, with 14 bases that match TRBD2. The ends lost 4 bases at V and 5 bases at J; junction bases unmatched: 6. Germline CDR1 SGDLS, CDR2 YYNGEE. The length of the CDR3 is 16 residues. DNA for the CDR3: TGTGCCAGCAGCCCCAGACTAGCGGGAGGGGTAGATACGCAGTATTTT. This encodes CASSPRLAGGVDTQYF.

The count of this clone is one. V usage is TRBV7-9 and J usage is TRBJ2-7, with D possibly TRBD2 on 6 matching bases. Germline CDR1 reads SEHNR; CDR2 reads FQNEAQ (reference sequence). Trimming removed 4 bases from V and 7 bases from J, with 20 bases in between. CDR3 size: 15 residues. The CDR3 DNA sequence: TGTGCCAGCAGCTGGATTGGGGGGTGGGAGAGGGAGCAGTACTTC. Its translation is CASSWIGGWEREQYF.

The count of this clone is one. The chain uses TRBV28 and TRBJ1-1; tentatively, D is TRBD1 (5 bases). Trimming shortened V by 5 bases and J by 5 bases, and 15 bases separated the two germline ends. This CDR3 is built from 14 residues. CDR1 and CDR2 (germline): MDHEN, SYDVKM. CDR3 amino acids: CASSRITRVTEAFF. CDR3 DNA sequence: TGTGCCAGCAGTCGAATCACCAGGGTTACTGAAGCTTTCTTT. The whole variable domain, filled in from reference TRBV28 and TRBJ1-1, reads DVKVTQSSRYLVKRTGEKVFLECVQDMDHENMFWYRQDPGLGLRLIYFSYDVKMKEKGDIPEGYSVSREKKERFSLILESASTNQTSMYLCASSRITRVTEAFFGQGTRLTVV.

The J gene is TRBJ1-2, the V gene TRBV11-2, with 12 bases matching TRBD1. This CDR3 spans 16 amino acids. Germline V gene data show CDR1 as SGHAT and CDR2 as FQNNGV. Germline trimming cut 6 bases from V and 7 bases from J; bases unmatched to any gene: 12. DNA for the CDR3: TGTGCCAGCAGTTTTCTTTCGGGACAGGGGGCTCGTGGCTACACCTTC. Encoded protein: CASSFLSGQGARGYTF.

The CDR3 DNA is TGTGCCAGTAGTATAGACTCTCAAGAGACCCAGTACTTC. Its translation is CASSIDSQETQYF. The chain carries TRBV19 and TRBJ2-5; no definite D call. CDR3 size: 13 residues. Trimming left V 0 bases short and J 2 bases short, with 4 bases between. CDR1 is LNHDA, CDR2 SQIVND, per germline (reference sequence). Combining the CDR3 with reference TRBV19 and TRBJ2-5 gives the whole variable domain DGGITQSPKYLFRKEGQNVTLSCEQNLNHDAMYWYRQDPGQGLRLIYYSQIVNDFQKGDIAEGYSVSREKKESFPLTVTSAQKNPTAFYLCASSIDSQETQYFGPGTRLLVL.